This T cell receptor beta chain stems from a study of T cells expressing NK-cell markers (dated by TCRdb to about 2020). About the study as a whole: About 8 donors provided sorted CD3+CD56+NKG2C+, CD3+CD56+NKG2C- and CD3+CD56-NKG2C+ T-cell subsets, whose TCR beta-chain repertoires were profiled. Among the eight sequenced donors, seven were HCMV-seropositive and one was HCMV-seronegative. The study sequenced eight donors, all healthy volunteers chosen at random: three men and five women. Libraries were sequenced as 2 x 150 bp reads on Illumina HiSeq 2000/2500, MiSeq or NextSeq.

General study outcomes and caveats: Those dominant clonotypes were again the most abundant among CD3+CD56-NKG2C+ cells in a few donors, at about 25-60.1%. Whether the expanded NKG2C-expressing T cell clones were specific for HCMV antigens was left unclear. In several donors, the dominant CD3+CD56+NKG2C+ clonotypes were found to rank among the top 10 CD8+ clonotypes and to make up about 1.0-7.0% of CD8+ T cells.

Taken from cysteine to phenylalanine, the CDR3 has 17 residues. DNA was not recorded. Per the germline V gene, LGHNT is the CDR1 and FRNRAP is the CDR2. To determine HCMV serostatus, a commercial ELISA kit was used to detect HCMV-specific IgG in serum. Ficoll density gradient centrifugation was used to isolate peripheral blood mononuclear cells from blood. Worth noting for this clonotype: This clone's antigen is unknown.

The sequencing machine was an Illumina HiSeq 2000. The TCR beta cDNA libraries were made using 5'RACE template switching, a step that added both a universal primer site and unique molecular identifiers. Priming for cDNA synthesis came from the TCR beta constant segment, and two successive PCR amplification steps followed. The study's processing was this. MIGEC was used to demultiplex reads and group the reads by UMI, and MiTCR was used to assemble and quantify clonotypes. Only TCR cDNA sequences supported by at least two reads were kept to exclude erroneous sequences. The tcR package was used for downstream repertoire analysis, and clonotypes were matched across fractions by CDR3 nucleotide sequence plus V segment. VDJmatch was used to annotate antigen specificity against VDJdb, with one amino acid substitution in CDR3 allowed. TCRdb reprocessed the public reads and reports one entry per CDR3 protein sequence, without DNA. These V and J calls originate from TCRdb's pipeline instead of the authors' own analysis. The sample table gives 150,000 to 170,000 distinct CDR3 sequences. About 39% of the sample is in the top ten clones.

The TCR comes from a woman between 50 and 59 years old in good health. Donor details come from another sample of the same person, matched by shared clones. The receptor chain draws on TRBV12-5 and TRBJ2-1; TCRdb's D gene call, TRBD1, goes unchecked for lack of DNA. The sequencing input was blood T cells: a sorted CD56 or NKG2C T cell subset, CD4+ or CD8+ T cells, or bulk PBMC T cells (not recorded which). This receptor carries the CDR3 CASESPVDLPTYNEQFF.